This is a list of T cell receptor beta chains from one sample in a study of blood T cells in healthy people across ages. A single record per CDR3 protein comes from TCRdb applying MiXCR to the 5' RACE reads. Here the sample spans over a million distinct CDR3 sequences, 40% to 45% being singletons. The sequencing sample was made of blood. The receptors shown here come from a woman between 55 and 75 years old in good health. CDR3s include the opening cysteine and the closing phenylalanine or tryptophan.

v_gene,j_gene,CDR3aa
TRBV10-3,TRBJ2-5,CAISDRGAGETQYF
TRBV27,TRBJ1-1,CASSPTGLEAFF
TRBV5-1,TRBJ2-3,CASSSPSGRVTDTQYF
TRBV2,-,CAGYGTSGRPRYEQYF
TRBV25-1,TRBJ2-1,CASSEGTVEQFF
TRBV27,TRBJ2-7,CASSLAQTGYEQYF
TRBV27,TRBJ2-7,CASSLLTGGAYEQYF
TRBV5-1,TRBJ2-7,CASSLVSTETRYEQYF
TRBV7-9,TRBJ2-3,CASSLGGLAGDTDTQYF
TRBV3-1,TRBJ1-2,CASSGGQMAGYTF
TRBV4-2,TRBJ2-2,CASSHPPGGENTGELFF
TRBV7-9,TRBJ2-7,CASRPGGTGEQYF
TRBV15,TRBJ2-7,CATSRPRTSGSYEQYF
TRBV5-5,TRBJ2-7,CASSFSGGAGEQYF
TRBV28,TRBJ2-7,CANTTRADGYYEQYF
TRBV20-1,TRBJ2-1,CSYRGLAGHNEQFF
TRBV19,TRBJ2-2,CASSINRGTGELFF
TRBV7-9,TRBJ2-1,CASSLVLGLADNEQFF
TRBV14,TRBJ2-1,CASSVRLSSYNEQFF
TRBV10-2,TRBJ2-7,CASSEPGTAYEQYF
TRBV27,TRBJ2-1,CASSFRGSTYNEQFF
TRBV29-1,TRBJ2-1,CSASDPGLSSYNEQFF
TRBV7-7,TRBJ2-3,CASSPSVGVATDTQYF
TRBV2,TRBJ2-3,CASSATSGSSTDTQYF
TRBV4-3,TRBJ2-5,CASSRGTSGSQETQYF
TRBV20-1,TRBJ2-7,CSARTGKGQYF
TRBV10-2,TRBJ2-5,CASSSGAETQYF
TRBV10-3,TRBJ2-1,CAITDLVGTEQFF
TRBV20-1,TRBJ2-6,CSAPRDTFSSGANVLTF
TRBV29-1,TRBJ2-3,CSGQQGPADTQYF
TRBV27,TRBJ2-7,CASSPSDFGGEQYF
TRBV30,TRBJ2-6,CAWSTQGSGANVLTF
TRBV20-1,TRBJ2-1,CSATETSGRGDEQFF
TRBV25-1,TRBJ2-6,CASSAPGDGANVLTF
TRBV5-1,TRBJ1-6,CASSFTGRDSPLHF
TRBV4-2,TRBJ2-3,CASSQWGSGSFSDTQYF
TRBV7-3,TRBJ2-1,CASSLSPPSRSEQFF
TRBV2,TRBJ2-7,CAKTKVPGPNPYEQYF
TRBV3-1,TRBJ2-5,CASSQAFSGETQYF
TRBV6-1,TRBJ1-5,CASSFGTGVEQPQHF
TRBV10-3,TRBJ2-3,CAIRAGGDTQYF
TRBV24-1,TRBJ2-3,CATSDWDSTDTQYF
TRBV7-3,TRBJ1-1,CASSLQPFGTEAFF
TRBV10-3,TRBJ2-3,CAISGLISSSTDTQYF
TRBV28,TRBJ2-7,CASRSVHTGTDYEQYF
TRBV18,TRBJ2-7,CASSLTVDNYEQYF
TRBV12-5,-,CASGPTRAETQYF
TRBV4-2,TRBJ2-3,CASSPRLLDTQYF
TRBV29-1,TRBJ2-7,CSVVYKTYEQYF
TRBV6-5,TRBJ2-1,CASSYSLSSYNEQFF
TRBV2,TRBJ2-5,CASRTQGFFQETQYF
TRBV20-1,TRBJ2-3,CSARRGDVRTDTQYF
TRBV25-1,TRBJ2-1,CASSDPGVREIEQFF
TRBV6-5,TRBJ2-7,CASRETSGLYEQYF
TRBV20-1,TRBJ1-5,CSARGRGRNQPQHF